This TCR beta chain was observed in a study of molecular identifiers for immune sequencing clone quantification (dated by TCRdb to about 2018). Background on the whole study: For a replicate experiment, RNA from around 20,000 or 100,000 naive CD8 T cells was divided into five aliquots, of which four were sequenced. CD8 T cells were used in a methods study to benchmark molecular-identifier clustering-based TCR repertoire sequencing (MIDCIRS) and TCR RNA copy counting. Here is what the overall study found, with its caveats: When barcode sub-clustering was omitted, TCR diversity was inflated by chimeric consensus sequences, with chimeras reaching as high as 47%. Spiked-in Jurkat TCR RNA (roughly 10 copies' worth), which is not part of the donor repertoire, was contained in the naive libraries. Modeling indicated about 3 TCR RNA copies recovered per cell, compared with 7.5 to 10 by digital PCR, which implies a capture efficiency of approximately 31%. Identical TCR molecules sharing a barcode could cause highly expanded clone sizes to be underestimated. Spiked-in Jurkat TCR RNA equivalent to a single cell was reported to be detectable even among one million naive CD8 T cells. In CMV-specific effector cells, over 97% of molecules were held by clones above 20 RNA copies, whereas under 1% of molecules were held by such clones in naive cells.

Library generation was performed with PCR. The sequencing machine was a NextSeq 500. Bulk TCR libraries were prepared as previously described, using TCR primers listed in Table S5. Total RNA was purified with the Qiagen AllPrep DNA/RNA kit. Before any analysis, reads coming from multiple sequencing runs of the same library were combined into one pool. The published analysis was carried out like this. Only reads with exact TCR constant sequence were kept, trimmed to 150 nt, and grouped by their 12-nt molecular barcodes. Within each barcode group, reads were sub-clustered at a 15% Levenshtein threshold, and quality-weighted consensus sequences were built per RNA molecule. Non-functional sequences were filtered out, along with any lower-count sequence sitting one edit away from another sequence. Based on a fit of two negative binomial distributions, barcode sub-clusters having less than 20% of the maximum read count were discarded. TCRdb reprocessed the public reads (quality trimming at Q25 with fastp, clone calling with MiXCR) and kept in-frame beta chains. CDR3 protein duplicates are merged, each entry listing the most common genes and DNA. The V and J calls, along with clone size, are taken from TCRdb and not from the paper's own processing. For this sample there are some 590,000 distinct CDR3 sequences; approximately 24% appear just once. The ten largest clones represent approximately 0.75% of the sample.

In this sample, this clonotype turned up many times. Its antigen is not yet known. Nothing much larger sits one base from this clone, and base qualities are not available. Libraries of naive CD8 T cells were generated from roughly 18,000 to 920,000 sorted cells, with 10%, 30% or 50% of the purified RNA used. Naive CD8 T cells were FACS-sorted as CD8+CD4-CCR7+CD45RA+ on a BD FACSAria II into RLT Plus buffer. More than 8 TCR copies' worth of Jurkat RNA were spiked into roughly 18,000-1,000,000 naive CD8 T cell samples to test detection sensitivity. CD8 T cells were enriched with RosetteSep CD8+ T Cell Enrichment Cocktail and Ficoll-Paque, followed by ACK red cell lysis. V trim: 6 bases; J trim: 8 bases; unmatched bases: 10. Counted from cysteine to phenylalanine, this CDR3 has 13 amino acids. The retained sequence is limited to the CDR3, 39 bases, with the frame set at the first base. The germline V gene gives CDR1 as SQVTM and CDR2 as ANQGSEA.

The receptor was isolated from a human donor in good health. Some libraries in this study had Jurkat cell RNA spiked in. Sequences were obtained from naive CD8+ T cells from blood, with Jurkat cell RNA spiked in. What this sample's cell subset or site label stands for: FACS-sorted CD8+CD4-CCR7+CD45RA+ naive T cells. The chain couples TRBV29-1 to TRBJ1-2, and TRBD1 matches 9 of the central bases. Here the CDR3 is given as CSVPTRTGEGYTF. The DNA reads as follows: TGCAGCGTACCTACCCGGACAGGGGAAGGCTACACCTTC.